This TCR beta chain was observed in a study of identifying expanded T cells in peripheral blood. Findings and limits, study-wide: Technical replicates showed about 1.1 changed clones; two weeks roughly 16; four weeks 19.

V was shortened by 1 base and J by 2 bases, with 11 bases between the two germline ends. CDR1 and CDR2 (germline): SGHTA, FQGNSA. The CDR3 loop spans 16 amino acids. The protocol was immunoSEQ multiplex PCR, while the TCRdb copy is restricted to in-frame clones and leaves out a portion. The table records roughly 81,000 clones, roughly 84% of them present only once. Details on this clone: Its antigen is unidentified.

Input material: blood. The chain is built from TRBV7-2 and TRBJ1-4; possible D gene TRBD1, 5 bases. The clonotype originates from a person aged 18 to 70 in good health. Written as DNA, the CDR3 is TGTGCCAGCAGCTTAGTCCCGACAGATACTAATGAAAAACTGTTTTTT. Translation gives CASSLVPTDTNEKLFF. The whole variable domain, remainder taken from reference TRBV7-2 and TRBJ1-4, is GAGVSQSPSNKVTEKGKDVELRCDPISGHTALYWYRQSLGQGLEFLIYFQGNSAPDKSGLPSDRFSAERTGGSVSTLTIQRTQQEDSAVYLCASSLVPTDTNEKLFFGSGTQLSVL.